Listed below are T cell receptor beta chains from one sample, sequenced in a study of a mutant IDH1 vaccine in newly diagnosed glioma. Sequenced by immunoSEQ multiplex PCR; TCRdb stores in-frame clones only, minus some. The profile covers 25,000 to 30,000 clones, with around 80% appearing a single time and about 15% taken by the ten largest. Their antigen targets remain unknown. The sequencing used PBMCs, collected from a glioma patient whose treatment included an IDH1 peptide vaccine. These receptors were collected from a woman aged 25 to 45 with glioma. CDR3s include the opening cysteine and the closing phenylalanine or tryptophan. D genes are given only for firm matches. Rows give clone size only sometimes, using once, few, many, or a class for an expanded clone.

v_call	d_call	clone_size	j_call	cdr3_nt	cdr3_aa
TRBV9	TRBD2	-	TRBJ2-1	TGTGCCAGCAGCGGCCCGGGACTAGCGGGGGGCTACAATGAGCAGTTCTTC	CASSGPGLAGGYNEQFF
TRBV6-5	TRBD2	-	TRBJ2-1	TGTGCCAGCCGCGGGGGGTACAATGAGCAGTTCTTC	CASRGGYNEQFF
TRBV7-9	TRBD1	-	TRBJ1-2	TGTGCCAGCAGCTTAGGGGAACAGGGGAACACCTTC	CASSLGEQGNTF
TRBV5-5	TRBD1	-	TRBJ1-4	TGTGCCAGCAGCTTAGGTGGGACAGGTGAGGGCGAAAAACTGTTTTTT	CASSLGGTGEGEKLFF
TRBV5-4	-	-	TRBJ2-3	TGTGCCAGCAGCTTGTGGGGCACAGATACGCAGTATTTT	CASSLWGTDTQYF
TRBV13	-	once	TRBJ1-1	TGTGCCAGCTCTGGAGGCAGCTACACTGAAGCTTTCTTT	CASSGGSYTEAFF
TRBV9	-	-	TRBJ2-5	TGTGCCAGCAGCGAGGGCTCTAGCAATCTATTAACCCAGTACTTC	CASSEGSSNLLTQYF
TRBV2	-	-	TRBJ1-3	TGTGCCAGCAGCTTCACCACCTCTGGAAACACCATATATTTT	CASSFTTSGNTIYF
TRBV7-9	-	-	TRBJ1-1	TGTGCCAGCAGCTTGGTCCCGGGGACTGAAGCTTTCTTT	CASSLVPGTEAFF
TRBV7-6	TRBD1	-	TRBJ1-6	TGTGCCAGCAGCTCGCTTAGGCCGGACAGGGGTAATTCACCCCTCCACTTT	CASSSLRPDRGNSPLHF
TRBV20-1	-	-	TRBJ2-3	TGCAGTGCTAGAGGGGGAGATACGCAGTATTTT	CSARGGDTQYF
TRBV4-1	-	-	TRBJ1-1	TGCGCCAGCAGCAACCCCGCGGGGGGGCAGGCTGAAGCTTTCTTT	CASSNPAGGQAEAFF
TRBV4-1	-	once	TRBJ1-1	TGCGCCAGCAGCCAAGTGAACACTGAAGCTTTCTTT	CASSQVNTEAFF
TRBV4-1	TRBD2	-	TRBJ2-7	TGCGCCAGCAGCCAAGGACTAGCGGGCCTCTACGAGCAGTACTTC	CASSQGLAGLYEQYF
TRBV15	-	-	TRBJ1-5	TGTGCCACCAGCAGAGGAACAGGGTATGGACAGCCCCAGCATTTT	CATSRGTGYGQPQHF
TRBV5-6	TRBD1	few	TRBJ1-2	TGTGCCAGCAGCTTGAGACAGGGGAACTATGGCTACACCTTC	CASSLRQGNYGYTF
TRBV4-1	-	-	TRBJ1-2	TGCGCCAGCAGCCAAGTGGGGGGGGACTATGGCTACACCTTC	CASSQVGGDYGYTF
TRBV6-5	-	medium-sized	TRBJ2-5	TGTGCCAGCAGTTACTCAGAGGGGTCGGGAGAGACCCAGTACTTC	CASSYSEGSGETQYF
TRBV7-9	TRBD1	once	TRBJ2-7	TGTGCCAGCAGCTTAGGGGCAGGGGGAAGCTACGAGCAGTACTTC	CASSLGAGGSYEQYF
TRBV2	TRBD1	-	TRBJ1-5	TGTGCCAGCAGTGAAGCAGGGACAGGGAATCAGCCCCAGCATTTT	CASSEAGTGNQPQHF
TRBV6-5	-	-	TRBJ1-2	TGTGCCAGCAGTGACCCCCTCTATGGCTACACCTTC	CASSDPLYGYTF
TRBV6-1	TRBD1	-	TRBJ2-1	TGTGCCAGCAGTGAAAGGACAGGGGTCTACAATGAGCAGTTCTTC	CASSERTGVYNEQFF
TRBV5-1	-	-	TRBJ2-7	TGCGCCAGCACCTTCGTGGGGGACCCTACGTCTGAGCAGTACTTC	CASTFVGDPTSEQYF
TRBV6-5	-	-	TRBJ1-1	TGTGCCAGCAGTTACACGGGACGGGGGAAACTGGAAGCTTTCTTT	CASSYTGRGKLEAFF
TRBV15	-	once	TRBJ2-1	TGTGCCACCAGCCAAGACAGTTACAATGAGCAGTTCTTC	CATSQDSYNEQFF
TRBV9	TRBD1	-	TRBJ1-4	TGTGCCAGCAGCGGACGACAGGGGGCGCGGGAAAAACTGTTTTTT	CASSGRQGAREKLFF
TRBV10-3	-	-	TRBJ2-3	TGTGCCATCAGGAGAGTGGGGGACACAGATACGCAGTATTTT	CAIRRVGDTDTQYF
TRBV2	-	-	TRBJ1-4	TGTGCCAGCAGTGACCGAGGGCCGGCAACTAATGAAAAACTGTTTTTT	CASSDRGPATNEKLFF
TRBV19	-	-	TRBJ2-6	TGTGCCAGTAGTCGTGGATCGAGTCTGACTTTC	CASSRGSSLTF
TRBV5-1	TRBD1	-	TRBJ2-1	TGCGCCAGCAGCTTGGGACAGGGGACTGAGCAGTTCTTC	CASSLGQGTEQFF
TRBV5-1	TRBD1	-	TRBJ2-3	TGCGCCAGCAGCTGGGCCGGGACAGGGGGCACAGATACGCAGTATTTT	CASSWAGTGGTDTQYF